A single sample is the source of the 16 T cell receptor beta chains below, sequenced in a study of CD8 T cells in Susac syndrome. Random-hexamer reverse transcription was applied to roughly 0.5 to 1 ug RNA. TCRdb redid the calling of the immunoSEQ multiplex PCR reads with MiXCR, one entry per CDR3 protein. This table holds about 80,000 distinct CDR3 sequences, just under 95% found once. The sample taken for sequencing was CD8+ T cells from PBMCs. These receptors came from a human donor in good health.

The chain links TRBV6-2 or TRBV6-3 to TRBJ1-1, with unresolved D. CDR1 MNHEY and CDR2 SVGEGT come from the germline V gene. The CDR3 is 15 amino acids. The ends were cut back, 6 bases at V and 0 bases at J, with 14 bases in the middle. The CDR3 DNA reads TGTGCCAGCAGCACATCGAGGTCAGTGAACACTGAAGCTTTCTTT. Translated: CASSTSRSVNTEAFF.

This chain uses TRBV9 with TRBJ2-2, with D uncertain. The V end lost 2 bases, the J end lost 4 bases, and 3 bases lay between the germline ends. From germline, CDR1 is SGDLS and CDR2 YYNGEE. The CDR3 loop spans 12 amino acids. CDR3 protein: CASSVSTGELFF. Written as DNA, the CDR3 is TGTGCCAGCAGCGTTTCCACCGGGGAGCTGTTTTTT.

This chain links TRBV11-2 with TRBJ2-7; perhaps D is TRBD1 or TRBD2 (5 bases each). The CDR3 is made up of 14 amino acids. Deletions cut 4 bases from V and 3 bases from J, with 13 bases between. Germline-derived CDR1 and CDR2 are SGHAT and FQNNGV. The CDR3: CASSSWDQNYEQYF. CDR3 coding DNA: TGTGCCAGCAGCTCCTGGGACCAAAACTACGAGCAGTACTTC.

This rearrangement joins TRBV15 to TRBJ2-1; TRBD2 matches 9 bases. CDR1 and CDR2 (germline): LNHNV, YYDKDF (reference sequence). The V gene end was trimmed by 0 bases and the J gene end by 7 bases; junction bases not matched to a gene: 10. This CDR3 is built from 17 residues. CDR3 loop: CATSREGRGLAFNEQFF. The CDR3 DNA follows: TGTGCCACCAGCAGAGAAGGAAGGGGACTAGCCTTTAATGAGCAGTTCTTC.

This chain links TRBV7-8 with TRBJ1-2; the D gene is possibly TRBD1 (5 bases). The germline CDR1 and CDR2 sequences are SGHVS and FQNEAQ. This CDR3 region has 15 residues. With 5 bases removed from V and 6 bases from J, the gap between germline ends came to 19 bases. CDR3 DNA sequence: TGTGCCAGCAGCCTCCGGGACGGATGGGGTAATGGCTACACCTTC. Encoded protein: CASSLRDGWGNGYTF. Full variable domain (outside the CDR3, taken from reference TRBV7-8 and TRBJ1-2): GAGVSQSPRYKVAKRGQDVALRCDPISGHVSLFWYQQALGQGPEFLTYFQNEAQLDKSGLPSDRFFAERPEGSVSTLKIQRTQQEDSAVYLCASSLRDGWGNGYTFGSGTRLTVV.

This chain connects TRBV20-1 to TRBJ2-7; unclear D gene. The CDR3 runs 14 residues. Trimming stripped 1 base from V and 0 bases from J, with 10 bases between. CDR1 is DFQATT and CDR2 is SNEGSKA in the germline V gene (reference sequence). The CDR3 is CSARGTASSYEQYV. In DNA, the CDR3 is TGCAGTGCTAGAGGCACAGCAAGCTCCTACGAGCAGTACGTC.

This chain uses TRBV12-3 or TRBV12-4 with TRBJ2-1; D is undetermined. The V and J ends lost 3 bases and 6 bases respectively, with 12 bases between them. The CDR3 has 14 residues. CDR3 protein: CASSFPPPGNEQFF. CDR3 DNA sequence: TGTGCCAGCAGTTTCCCCCCCCCGGGCAATGAGCAGTTCTTC.

J is TRBJ1-2 and V is TRBV3-1; 7 bases match TRBD1. This CDR3 has 15 amino acids. Germline CDR1 LGHDT, CDR2 YNNKEL (reference sequence). J gave up 5 bases and V 5 bases, and 11 bases lay outside the gene matches. CDR3 in amino acids: CASSTPGQIFYGYTF. CDR3 nucleotides: TGTGCCAGCAGCACGCCGGGACAGATCTTTTATGGCTACACCTTC. The variable domain in full, completed from reference TRBV3-1 and TRBJ1-2, reads DTAVSQTPKYLVTQMGNDKSIKCEQNLGHDTMYWYKQDSKKFLKIMFSYNNKELIINETVPNRFSPKSPDKAHLNLHINSLELGDSAVYFCASSTPGQIFYGYTFGSGTRLTVV.

The V gene is TRBV7-9, the J gene TRBJ2-5; perhaps TRBD2 as D (5 bases). V was clipped by 0 bases and J by 5 bases, with 19 bases between them. CDR1 and CDR2 from the germline V gene are SEHNR and FQNEAQ (reference sequence). The CDR3 spans 17 residues. The CDR3 DNA reads as TGTGCCAGCAGCTTAGCCCGGGGTGGACGGGCCGAGGAGACCCAGTACTTC. It specifies CASSLARGGRAEETQYF.

This rearrangement joins TRBV7-2 to TRBJ2-2, with a possible D match to TRBD2 (5 bases). The length of the CDR3 is 14 residues. Looked up from germline, CDR1 is SGHTA and CDR2 is FQGNSA. Trimming shortened V by 2 bases and J by 7 bases, and 11 bases separated the two germline ends. CDR3 nucleotides: TGTGCCAGCAGCTTAAACGGGCGGGTCGGGGAGCTGTTTTTT. Translating it yields CASSLNGRVGELFF.

J is TRBJ2-7 and V is TRBV20-1; perhaps TRBD1 as D (6 bases). Germline V CDR1 and CDR2: DFQATT, SNEGSKA (reference sequence). The germline V and J ends were trimmed by 3 bases and 5 bases, with 14 bases remaining between them. This CDR3 contains 13 residues. The CDR3 nucleotides read TGCAGTGCTAGCAACAGGGAATACAACGAGCAGTACTTC. Translating it yields CSASNREYNEQYF.

This clonotype was counted only a few times. The chain combines TRBV7-8 with TRBJ2-7, with D uncertain. The CDR3 is 13 residues long. Per the germline V gene, CDR1 is SGHVS and CDR2 is FQNEAQ. Here the CDR3 reads CASSLAPGYEQYV. CDR3 in DNA: TGTGCCAGCAGTTTAGCCCCAGGCTACGAGCAGTACGTC.

The genes are TRBV3-1 and TRBJ2-7; 12 nucleotides line up with TRBD2. Per germline, CDR1 LGHDT and CDR2 YNNKEL (reference sequence). The CDR3 is 15 amino acids. V shed 4 bases and J 2 bases; nucleotides not matched to a gene: 3. The CDR3 region is CASSPGLAGTYEQYV. CDR3 in DNA: TGTGCCAGCAGCCCCGGACTAGCGGGGACCTACGAGCAGTACGTC.

This clonotype was detected once. The chain uses TRBV5-1 and TRBJ2-7; D ambiguous. CDR3 length: 14 amino acids. The germline gives CDR1 SGHRS, CDR2 YFSETQ. V dropped 0 bases and J dropped 3 bases, with 10 bases sitting between them. As DNA, the CDR3 is TGCGCCAGCAGCTTGGGAGCCTCCGACTACGAGCAGTACGTC. Its translation is CASSLGASDYEQYV.

The count of this clonotype is one. This sequence joins TRBV9 and TRBJ2-1, with a tentative D call TRBD2 (5 bases). V was cut by 4 bases and J by 2 bases, with 16 bases left in between. CDR1 and CDR2 from the germline V gene are SGDLS and YYNGEE. This CDR3 contains 16 residues. CDR3 amino acids: CASSSAGVMAYNEQFF. The CDR3 nucleotides are TGTGCCAGCAGCTCGGCCGGGGTCATGGCCTACAATGAGCAGTTCTTC.

This chain connects TRBV25-1 to TRBJ1-2; maybe TRBD1 (5 bases). V lost 2 bases and J lost 2, with 6 bases in between. There are 13 residues in the CDR3. CDR1 and CDR2 from the germline V gene are MGHDK and SYGVNS. CDR3 protein: CASSEEGNYGYTF. The CDR3 DNA sequence: TGTGCCAGCAGTGAAGAGGGGAACTATGGCTACACCTTC.